This T cell receptor (beta chain) was found in a study of shared clonotypes between healthy human individuals. As to this clone: Mismatch with germline at one junction end may stem from a read error.

From germline, CDR1 is SGHNT and CDR2 YYREEE (reference sequence). This CDR3 spans 15 amino acids. Partitioning of CD4+ cells yielded a CD45RA+ naive subset and a CD45RA-negative memory subset. Sequencing was at deep level. Assay: immunoSEQ multiplex PCR; the TCRdb copy retains only in-frame clones and omits some. Among over a million clones listed, approximately 98% were seen once. This chain uses TRBV5-4 with TRBJ2-1, with 9 bases matching TRBD1. This clonotype was obtained from a man in his thirties or forties in good health. The sample comprised naive CD4+ T cells sorted from blood. As to subset: CD45RA+ positively selected. The CDR3 nucleotides read TGTGCCAGCAGTTTGGGCGGGACAGGGAACAATGAGCAGTTCTTC. Its protein product is CASSLGGTGNNEQFF.